The present entry profiles one T cell receptor beta chain with its context. Its antigen is not known. V was clipped by 1 base and J by 0 bases, with 8 bases between them. Germline assignment: CDR1 SGHRS and CDR2 YFSETQ. The CDR3 runs 16 residues. The source of the sample is a study of cytotoxic CD8 clonotypes in ibrutinib-treated CLL. Study observations and caveats: Baseline values of clonality outstripped age-matched healthy donors and followed circulating CD8+ T-cell counts.

Targeted sequencing depth ranged from 1 in 200,000 to 1 in 1 million T cells. The repertoire was sequenced with immunoSEQ multiplex PCR; TCRdb's copy has only in-frame clones and lacks some. The table shows 150,000 to 200,000 clones, with over 75% occurring only once. This TCR was recovered from a human donor with chronic lymphocytic leukemia. The chain carries TRBV5-1 and TRBJ2-6; D not certain. This sample comprised PBMCs, obtained at disease progression, from a patient treated with ibrutinib. The CDR3 region has the DNA TGCGCCAGCAGCTTGTCGCTCCTCTCTGGGGCCAACGTCCTGACTTTC. Protein sequence: CASSLSLLSGANVLTF.